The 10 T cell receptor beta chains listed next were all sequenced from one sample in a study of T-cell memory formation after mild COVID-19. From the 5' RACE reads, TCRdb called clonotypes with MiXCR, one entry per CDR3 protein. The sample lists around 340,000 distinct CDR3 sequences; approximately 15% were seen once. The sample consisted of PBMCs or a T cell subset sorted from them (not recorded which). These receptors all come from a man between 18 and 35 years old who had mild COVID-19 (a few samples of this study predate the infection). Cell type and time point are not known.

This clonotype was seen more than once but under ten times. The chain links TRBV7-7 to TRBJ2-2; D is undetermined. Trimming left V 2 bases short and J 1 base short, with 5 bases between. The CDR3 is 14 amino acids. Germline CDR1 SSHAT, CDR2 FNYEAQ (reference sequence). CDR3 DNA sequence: TGTGCCAGCAGCTTAATGGGGAACACCGGGGAGCTGTTTTTT. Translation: CASSLMGNTGELFF.

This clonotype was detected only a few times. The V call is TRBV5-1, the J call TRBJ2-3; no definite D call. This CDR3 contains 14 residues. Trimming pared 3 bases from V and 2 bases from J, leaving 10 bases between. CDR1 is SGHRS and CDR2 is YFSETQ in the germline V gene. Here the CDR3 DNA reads TGCGCCAGCAGCTGGAAGGGATTCACAGATACGCAGTATTTT. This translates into CASSWKGFTDTQYF.

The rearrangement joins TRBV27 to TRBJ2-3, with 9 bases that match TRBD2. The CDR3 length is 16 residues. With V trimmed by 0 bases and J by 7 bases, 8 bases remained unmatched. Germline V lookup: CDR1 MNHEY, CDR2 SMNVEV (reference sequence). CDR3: CASSLSVSGGPNTQYF. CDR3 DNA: TGTGCCAGCAGTTTATCGGTGAGCGGGGGGCCGAATACGCAGTATTTT.

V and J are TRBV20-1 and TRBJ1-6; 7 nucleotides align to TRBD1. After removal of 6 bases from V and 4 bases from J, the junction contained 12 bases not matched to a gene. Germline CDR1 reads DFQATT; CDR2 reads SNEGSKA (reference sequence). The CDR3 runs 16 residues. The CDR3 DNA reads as TGCAGTGCCAGCCCCCCGGGACAGAGTTATAATTCACCCCTCCACTTT. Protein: CSASPPGQSYNSPLHF.

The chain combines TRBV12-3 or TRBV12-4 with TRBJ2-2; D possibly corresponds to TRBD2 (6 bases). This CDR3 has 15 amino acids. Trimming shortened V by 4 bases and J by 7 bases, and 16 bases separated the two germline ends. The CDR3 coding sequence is TGTGCCAGCAGTTCTCAGGGAGGCCTCGGCGGGGAGCTGTTTTTT. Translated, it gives CASSSQGGLGGELFF.

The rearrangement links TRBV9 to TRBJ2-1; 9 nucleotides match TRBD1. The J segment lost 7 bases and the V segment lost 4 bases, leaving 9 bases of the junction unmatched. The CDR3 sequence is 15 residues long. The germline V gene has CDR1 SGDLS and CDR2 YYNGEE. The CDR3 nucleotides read TGTGCCAGCAGCCGGTGGGGACAGGGCAGTAATGAGCAGTTCTTC. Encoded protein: CASSRWGQGSNEQFF.

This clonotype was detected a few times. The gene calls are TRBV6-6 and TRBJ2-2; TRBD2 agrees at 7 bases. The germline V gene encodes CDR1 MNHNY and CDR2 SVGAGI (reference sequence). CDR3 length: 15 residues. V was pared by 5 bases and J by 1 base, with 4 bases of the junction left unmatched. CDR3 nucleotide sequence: TGTGCCAGCAGTCGGGGGGTCCTGAACACCGGGGAGCTGTTTTTT. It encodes CASSRGVLNTGELFF.

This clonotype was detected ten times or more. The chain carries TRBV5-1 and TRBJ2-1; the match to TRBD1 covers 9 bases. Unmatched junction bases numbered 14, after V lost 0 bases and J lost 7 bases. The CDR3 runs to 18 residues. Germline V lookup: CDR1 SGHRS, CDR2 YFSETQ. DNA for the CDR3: TGCGCCAGCAGCTTGGTCCCCCCCGGACAGGGGTTTTGGAATGAGCAGTTCTTC. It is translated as CASSLVPPGQGFWNEQFF.

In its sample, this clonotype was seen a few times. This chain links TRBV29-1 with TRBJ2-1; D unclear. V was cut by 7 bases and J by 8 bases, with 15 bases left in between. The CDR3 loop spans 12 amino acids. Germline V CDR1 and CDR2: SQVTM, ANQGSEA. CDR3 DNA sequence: TGCAGCGGTGACCCTGGCGGCCATGAGCAGTTCTTC. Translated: CSGDPGGHEQFF.

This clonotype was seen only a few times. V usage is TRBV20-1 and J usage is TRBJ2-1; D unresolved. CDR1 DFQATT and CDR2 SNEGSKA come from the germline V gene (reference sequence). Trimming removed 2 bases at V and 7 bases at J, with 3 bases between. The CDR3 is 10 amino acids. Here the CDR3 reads CSARPNEQFF. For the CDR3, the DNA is TGCAGTGCTAGACCAAATGAGCAGTTCTTC.